The rows below give T cell receptor beta chains drawn from one sample of a study of T cells after yellow fever vaccination. TCRdb re-called the 5' RACE reads with MiXCR, one entry per CDR3 protein. The table shows about 74,000 distinct CDR3 sequences, with about 6.6% occurring only once. The sequencing used CD8+ T cells sorted from PBMCs, collected 5 days after the first yellow fever vaccination. The receptors derive from a man aged 18 to 30 who received the YFV17D yellow fever vaccine. CDR3s include the opening cysteine and the closing phenylalanine or tryptophan. Each record gives: CDR3 protein, CDR3 DNA, V gene, clone size, D gene, J gene. The D gene is left open where the match is weak. For some rows the clone size is stated as once, few or many, or as a class when expanded; others skip it.

CDR3: CASSGTGHGYTF; DNA: TGTGCCAGCTCCGGGACAGGGCATGGCTACACCTTC; V: TRBV12-3/TRBV12-4; size: -; D: TRBD1; J: TRBJ1-2
CDR3: CASSQSSGLAKNIQYF; DNA: TGCGCCAGCAGCCAAAGCTCGGGTCTAGCCAAAAACATTCAGTACTTC; V: TRBV4-3; size: many; D: -; J: TRBJ2-4
CDR3: CASSVGTSAQDTQYF; DNA: TGTGCCAGCAGCGTGGGGACTAGTGCGCAAGATACGCAGTATTTT; V: TRBV9; size: many; D: TRBD2; J: TRBJ2-3
CDR3: CASSANTEAFF; DNA: TGTGCCAGCAGCGCCAACACTGAAGCTTTCTTT; V: TRBV9; size: -; D: -; J: TRBJ1-1
CDR3: CASSQELLLATYNEQFF; DNA: TGCGCCAGCAGCCAAGAGCTCCTTCTAGCGACCTACAATGAGCAGTTCTTC; V: TRBV4-1; size: many; D: -; J: TRBJ2-1
CDR3: CASRGGTATGELFF; DNA: TGTGCCAGCAGAGGGGGGACAGCCACCGGGGAGCTGTTTTTT; V: TRBV9; size: few; D: -; J: TRBJ2-2
CDR3: CASSWEGQGLHNEQFF; DNA: TGTGCCAGCAGCTGGGAGGGACAGGGGCTACACAATGAGCAGTTCTTC; V: TRBV5-6; size: many; D: TRBD1; J: TRBJ2-1
CDR3: CASSRAGGAIYEQYF; DNA: TGTGCCAGCAGCCGAGCGGGGGGCGCGATCTACGAGCAGTACTTC; V: TRBV7-2; size: many; D: TRBD2; J: TRBJ2-7
CDR3: CASSGGANEQFF; DNA: TGTGCCAGCAGCGGGGGGGCCAATGAGCAGTTCTTC; V: TRBV7-2; size: -; D: -; J: TRBJ2-1
CDR3: CASSESGFGTDTQYF; DNA: TGTGCCAGCAGTGAATCTGGTTTTGGCACAGATACGCAGTATTTT; V: TRBV6-1; size: -; D: -; J: TRBJ2-3
CDR3: CASSPAGAGTQYF; DNA: TGTGCCAGCAGCCCGGCGGGGGCGGGGACCCAGTACTTC; V: TRBV7-9; size: -; D: -; J: TRBJ2-5
CDR3: CASKTGFSGNTIYF; DNA: TGTGCCAGCAAAACGGGGTTCTCTGGAAACACCATATATTTT; V: TRBV2; size: -; D: -; J: TRBJ1-3
CDR3: CATSHRTGELFF; DNA: TGTGCCACCAGTCATCGAACCGGGGAGCTGTTTTTT; V: TRBV24-1; size: many; D: -; J: TRBJ2-2
CDR3: CASSQLPNVGGGAYSGELFF; DNA: TGTGCCAGCAGCCAACTTCCCAACGTTGGTGGGGGGGCCTATTCCGGGGAGCTGTTTTTT; V: TRBV4-2; size: many; D: -; J: TRBJ2-2
CDR3: CASSWGGGARETQYF; DNA: TGTGCCAGCTCTTGGGGAGGGGGTGCCCGGGAGACCCAGTACTTC; V: TRBV27; size: -; D: -; J: TRBJ2-5
CDR3: CASTDSDTQYF; DNA: TGTGCCAGCACGGACTCCGATACGCAGTATTTT; V: TRBV5-6; size: few; D: -; J: TRBJ2-3
CDR3: CASSTTGGSNTEAFF; DNA: TGTGCCAGCAGTACAACAGGGGGCTCGAACACTGAAGCTTTCTTT; V: TRBV6-1; size: few; D: TRBD1; J: TRBJ1-1
CDR3: CASSLPGSMNTEAFF; DNA: TGCGCCAGCAGCTTGCCCGGGAGCATGAACACTGAAGCTTTCTTT; V: TRBV5-1; size: -; D: -; J: TRBJ1-1
CDR3: CASSFGAGANVLTF; DNA: TGTGCCAGCAGTTTCGGGGCTGGGGCCAACGTCCTGACTTTC; V: TRBV5-5; size: many; D: -; J: TRBJ2-6
CDR3: CASSIGLAAYNEQFF; DNA: TGTGCCAGTAGTATTGGGCTAGCGGCCTACAATGAGCAGTTCTTC; V: TRBV19; size: many; D: TRBD2; J: TRBJ2-1
CDR3: CASSLAVGGRGYGYTF; DNA: TGTGCCAGCAGCTTAGCTGTGGGGGGCAGGGGATATGGCTACACCTTC; V: TRBV7-8; size: -; D: -; J: TRBJ1-2
CDR3: CASTIVGTEAFF; DNA: TGTGCCAGCACCATAGTGGGCACTGAAGCTTTCTTT; V: TRBV7-9; size: -; D: -; J: TRBJ1-1
CDR3: CASSRGAGAIREQYF; DNA: TGTGCCAGCAGCCGGGGAGCAGGGGCGATACGCGAGCAGTACTTC; V: TRBV7-8; size: many; D: -; J: TRBJ2-7
CDR3: CASSVPRGQAVYANTGELFF; DNA: TGTGCCAGCAGCGTACCCCGGGGACAGGCTGTTTACGCGAACACCGGGGAGCTGTTTTTT; V: TRBV7-6; size: few; D: TRBD1; J: TRBJ2-2
CDR3: CASSLVAANEKLFF; DNA: TGTGCCAGCAGCCTTGTAGCGGCTAATGAAAAACTGTTTTTT; V: TRBV6-1; size: few; D: -; J: TRBJ1-4
CDR3: CASSSNWGYNEQFF; DNA: TGTGCCAGCAGCTCTAATTGGGGCTACAATGAGCAGTTCTTC; V: TRBV7-9; size: many; D: -; J: TRBJ2-1
CDR3: CASSSPVGGGSPLHF; DNA: TGTGCCAGCAGTTCTCCCGTCGGGGGAGGATCACCCCTCCACTTT; V: TRBV27; size: many; D: -; J: TRBJ1-6
CDR3: CASSLMQEAFF; DNA: TGTGCCAGCAGCTTAATGCAGGAAGCTTTCTTT; V: TRBV7-8; size: many; D: -; J: TRBJ1-1
CDR3: CASSLSAQANTEAFF; DNA: TGTGCCAGCAGCTTATCGGCACAGGCGAACACTGAAGCTTTCTTT; V: TRBV7-6; size: -; D: -; J: TRBJ1-1
CDR3: CASGFSLVGQARNSEAFF; DNA: TGTGCTAGTGGTTTTTCCCTCGTAGGACAGGCAAGGAACAGTGAAGCTTTCTTT; V: TRBV12-5; size: -; D: TRBD1; J: TRBJ1-1
CDR3: CASSQDRGRWYGYTF; DNA: TGCGCCAGCAGCCAAGACAGGGGGCGATGGTATGGCTACACCTTC; V: TRBV4-3; size: -; D: TRBD1; J: TRBJ1-2
CDR3: CASGRDTSLSGYTF; DNA: TGCGCCAGCGGGCGGGACACCTCCCTTAGTGGCTACACCTTC; V: TRBV10-2; size: -; D: -; J: TRBJ1-2
CDR3: CASSSPGARFSADTQYF; DNA: TGTGCCAGCAGCTCCCCTGGGGCCCGGTTTTCCGCAGATACGCAGTATTTT; V: TRBV7-9; size: -; D: -; J: TRBJ2-3
CDR3: CSVWGGAGNEQFF; DNA: TGCAGCGTTTGGGGGGGGGCAGGCAATGAGCAGTTCTTC; V: TRBV29-1; size: many; D: -; J: TRBJ2-1
CDR3: CASSLTRRAGELFF; DNA: TGTGCCAGCAGCTTGACTAGACGGGCCGGGGAGCTGTTTTTT; V: TRBV5-5; size: many; D: -; J: TRBJ2-2
CDR3: CASSYSRVLNTEAFF; DNA: TGTGCCAGCAGTTACTCAAGGGTTCTGAACACTGAAGCTTTCTTT; V: TRBV6-2/TRBV6-3; size: many; D: -; J: TRBJ1-1
CDR3: CASSYTGGGYGYTF; DNA: TGTGCCAGCAGTTACACAGGGGGCGGGTATGGCTACACCTTC; V: TRBV6-5; size: many; D: TRBD1; J: TRBJ1-2
CDR3: CASSEWAGALHF; DNA: TGTGCCAGCAGTGAATGGGCGGGTGCCCTCCACTTT; V: TRBV25-1; size: few; D: -; J: TRBJ1-6
CDR3: CATSGTGVFYTF; DNA: TGTGCCACCTCAGGGACAGGGGTGTTCTACACCTTC; V: TRBV5-6; size: few; D: TRBD1; J: TRBJ1-2
CDR3: CASSVAGARTDTQYF; DNA: TGTGCCAGCAGCGTCGCGGGGGCGCGCACAGATACGCAGTATTTT; V: TRBV9; size: -; D: -; J: TRBJ2-3
CDR3: CASSHDGQGQETQYF; DNA: TGCGCCAGCAGCCACGACGGGCAGGGACAAGAGACCCAGTACTTC; V: TRBV4-1; size: many; D: -; J: TRBJ2-5
CDR3: CASSQDPGSTGELFF; DNA: TGCGCCAGCAGCCAAGATCCGGGGAGCACCGGGGAGCTGTTTTTT; V: TRBV4-3; size: -; D: -; J: TRBJ2-2
CDR3: CASEGQSLNYGYTF; DNA: TGTGCCAGTGAGGGACAGAGCCTTAACTATGGCTACACCTTC; V: TRBV19; size: -; D: TRBD1; J: TRBJ1-2
CDR3: CASSVNFYQETQYF; DNA: TGTGCCAGCAGCGTAAATTTTTATCAGGAGACCCAGTACTTC; V: TRBV9; size: -; D: -; J: TRBJ2-5
CDR3: CASSLATTIYYGYTF; DNA: TGTGCCAGCAGCTTGGCCACGACCATATACTATGGCTACACCTTC; V: TRBV5-4; size: -; D: -; J: TRBJ1-2
CDR3: CASSLEQGPYEQYF; DNA: TGTGCCAGCAGCTTAGAACAGGGCCCCTACGAGCAGTACTTC; V: TRBV7-2; size: many; D: -; J: TRBJ2-7
CDR3: CASSVGGTPVPGANVLTF; DNA: TGTGCCAGCAGCGTGGGGGGGACACCTGTCCCTGGGGCCAACGTCCTGACTTTC; V: TRBV5-6; size: -; D: -; J: TRBJ2-6
CDR3: CASDLWRLDGPETQYF; DNA: TGTGCCAGCGACCTCTGGAGACTAGACGGACCAGAGACCCAGTACTTC; V: TRBV5-6; size: -; D: -; J: TRBJ2-5
CDR3: CAISEPGTGFEKLFF; DNA: TGTGCCATCAGTGAACCCGGGACAGGGTTTGAAAAACTGTTTTTT; V: TRBV10-3; size: -; D: TRBD1; J: TRBJ1-4
CDR3: CASSLSSFNEQFF; DNA: TGTGCCAGCAGTCTATCGAGCTTCAATGAGCAGTTCTTC; V: TRBV7-6; size: few; D: -; J: TRBJ2-1
CDR3: CASSQEAGGLGNEQFF; DNA: TGCGCCAGCAGCCAAGAAGCGGGGGGGCTGGGCAATGAGCAGTTCTTC; V: TRBV4-1; size: many; D: TRBD2; J: TRBJ2-1
CDR3: CASSHWTGDPGELFF; DNA: TGCGCCAGCAGCCACTGGACAGGGGACCCCGGGGAGCTGTTTTTT; V: TRBV4-3; size: many; D: TRBD1; J: TRBJ2-2
CDR3: CASTLGGGIGEAFF; DNA: TGTGCCAGCACCCTAGGGGGCGGAATCGGTGAAGCTTTCTTT; V: TRBV7-9; size: few; D: TRBD1; J: TRBJ1-1
CDR3: CASSLAGADTQYF; DNA: TGTGCCAGCAGTTTGGCGGGGGCAGATACGCAGTATTTT; V: TRBV12-3/TRBV12-4; size: few; D: TRBD2; J: TRBJ2-3
CDR3: CASSQSTGIGTGELFF; DNA: TGTGCCAGCAGCCAAAGTACAGGCATCGGAACCGGGGAGCTGTTTTTT; V: TRBV4-2; size: few; D: -; J: TRBJ2-2
CDR3: CASSLSPGQFYEQYF; DNA: TGTGCCAGCAGCTTATCCCCGGGACAATTCTACGAGCAGTACTTC; V: TRBV11-2; size: -; D: -; J: TRBJ2-7
CDR3: CASSVVGRSDNEQFF; DNA: TGTGCCAGCAGCGTAGTCGGCAGGTCCGACAATGAGCAGTTCTTC; V: TRBV9; size: -; D: -; J: TRBJ2-1